This TCR beta chain was captured by sequencing in a study of T cells after yellow fever vaccination. This clonotype was seen only a few times. The CDR3 extends over 16 amino acids. Germline CDR1 and CDR2: MNHEY and SVGAGI. V gave up 0 bases and J gave up 1 base, with 13 bases separating them. TCRdb re-called the 5' RACE reads through MiXCR, storing one row per CDR3 protein. This table has 95,000 to 100,000 distinct CDR3 sequences, about 5.8% appearing once. The specimen comprised CD8+ T cells sorted from PBMCs, sampled 10 days after the yellow fever booster vaccination. The TCR comes from a man between 18 and 35 years old who received the YFV17D yellow fever vaccine. The chain recombines TRBV6-5 with TRBJ2-7; D gene uncertain. CDR3 nucleotides: TGTGCCAGCAGTTACTCGATTCTAGGCGCATCCTACGAGCAGTACGTC. Its protein is CASSYSILGASYEQYV.